The source of this T cell receptor (beta chain) is a study of blood T cell repertoires in COVID-19. Across the whole study: From the United States, Italy and Spain came samples of acute and convalescent COVID-19.

CDR3 length: 16 amino acids. The V end was cut by 0 bases, the J end by 2 bases, with 14 bases between. CDR1 and CDR2 (germline): MNHEY, SVGAGI. Assay used: immunoSEQ multiplex PCR; TCRdb lists only in-frame clones, some missing. This sample yields roughly 180,000 clones, of which roughly 80% are seen a single time; approximately 5.1% belongs to the top ten. The chain couples TRBV6-5 to TRBJ2-7; tentative D call: TRBD2 (6 bases). This TCR was sampled from a middle-aged woman with acute COVID-19. The sample consisted of PBMCs or T cells enriched from blood (not recorded which). The CDR3: CASSYSGGQETYEQYF. CDR3 sequence (DNA): TGTGCCAGCAGTTACTCAGGAGGGCAGGAAACCTACGAGCAGTACTTC.